This entry describes one T cell receptor (beta chain). Its antigen is currently unknown. The CDR3 length is 13 residues. Germline V gene data show CDR1 as SGHNT and CDR2 as YYREEE (reference sequence). V was cut by 4 bases and J by 2 bases, with 9 bases left in between. This sample stems from a study of cytotoxic CD8 clonotypes in ibrutinib-treated CLL. As for the study in general: The sample average was 255,043 productive templates and 85,000 to 100,000 productive rearrangements. Findings of the study overall: Baseline clonality, higher than in age-matched healthy donors, tracked circulating CD8+ T-cell counts. Collection times varied between progressing and sustained-remission patients.

The method was immunoSEQ multiplex PCR; TCRdb's version includes in-frame clones alone and lacks a portion of them. Among tens of thousands of clones, around 55% were seen once, and the ten largest hold around 21%. This TCR was sampled from a human donor with chronic lymphocytic leukemia. The material sequenced was PBMCs, taken after 24 months of ibrutinib treatment. V and J are TRBV5-4 and TRBJ1-2; perhaps TRBD1 as D (5 bases). The CDR3 sequence: CASSHDRNYGYTF. CDR3 DNA: TGTGCCAGCAGCCACGACAGAAACTATGGCTACACCTTC.